These 22 T cell receptor beta chains originate from one sample sequenced in a study. TCRdb called the 5' RACE reads again in MiXCR, with one record for every CDR3 protein. The profile shows about 40,000 distinct CDR3 sequences, over 15% of them singletons. The sequencing sample was made of naive CD4+ T cells sorted from a lymph node. Subset in this sample: naive CD4+ T cells, CD4+CD45RA+CD25-. These TCRs come from a female donor with breast cancer.

The chain couples TRBV27 to TRBJ1-2; D gene unclear. The V end was cut by 0 bases, the J end by 2 bases, with 10 bases between. The CDR3 length is 15 residues. Germline V lookup: CDR1 MNHEY, CDR2 SMNVEV (reference sequence). CDR3 residues: CASSLSPRPNYGYTF. DNA for the CDR3: TGTGCCAGCAGTTTATCTCCCAGGCCCAACTATGGCTACACCTTC.

The chain employs TRBV12-3 or TRBV12-4 and TRBJ1-5; D unclear. V lost 3 bases to trimming and J lost 6 bases, with 12 bases between them. The CDR3 consists of 14 residues. The CDR3 DNA is TGTGCCAGCAGTTTTCTGTCGGAGGGTCAGCCCCAGCATTTT. It specifies CASSFLSEGQPQHF.

This clonotype was picked up many times. This chain joins TRBV20-1 and TRBJ2-6; D possibly uses TRBD1 or TRBD2 (5 bases each). Looked up from germline, CDR1 is DFQATT and CDR2 is SNEGSKA (reference sequence). Trimming shortened V by 0 bases and J by 0 bases, and 9 bases separated the two germline ends. CDR3 length: 16 amino acids. CDR3 in amino acids: CSARDGDPSGANVLTF. The CDR3 coding sequence is TGCAGTGCTAGAGATGGGGACCCCTCTGGGGCCAACGTCCTGACTTTC.

This clonotype turned up a few times. J is TRBJ2-1 and V is TRBV24-1; possibly TRBD1 or TRBD2 for D (5 bases each). Germline values: CDR1 KGHDR, CDR2 SFDVKD. The CDR3 has 14 residues. V lost 4 bases, J lost 8 bases, and 14 bases lay in between. CDR3 sequence (DNA): TGTGCCACCAGTGAGGTCAGCCTGGGGGATGAGCAGTTCTTC. Encoded protein: CATSEVSLGDEQFF.

A note on this clonotype: Mismatch with germline at one junction end may stem from a read error. The chain couples TRBV29-1 to TRBJ1-1; 8 positions match TRBD1. CDR3 length: 13 amino acids. Germline assignment: CDR1 SQVTM and CDR2 ANQGSEA. The CDR3 DNA reads TGCAGCGTCTCCAGACAGGGGAGAGGTGAAGCTTGCTTT. This sequence encodes CSVSRQGRGEACF.

This clonotype has at least ten counts. J is TRBJ2-7 and V is TRBV5-1, with unresolved D. Germline lookup yields CDR1 SGHRS and CDR2 YFSETQ. V was cut by 2 bases and J by 3 bases, with 9 bases left in between. This CDR3 is built from 13 residues. CDR3 amino acids: CASSLSRLYEQYF. DNA for the CDR3: TGCGCCAGCAGCTTATCGCGGCTCTACGAGCAGTACTTC.

Of note for this clonotype: Since no conserved phenylalanine or tryptophan closes the CDR3, a read error is the likely cause. V gene TRBV7-2 combines with J gene TRBJ2-3, with no clear D. Trimming took 5 bases from V and 7 from J, leaving 7 bases between them. Germline V gene lookup returns CDR1 SGHTA and CDR2 FQGNSA. The CDR3 spans 11 residues. CDR3 amino acids: CASSGRNTQYL. CDR3 nucleotide sequence: TGTGCCAGCAGCGGGCGGAATACGCAGTATCTT.

The chain combines TRBV18 with TRBJ1-4; D is unclear. Per germline, CDR1 KGHSH and CDR2 LQKENI. This CDR3 region has 13 residues. V lost 1 base and J 7 bases, leaving 7 bases between the germline ends. The CDR3, as DNA: TGTGCCAGCTCACCACAATCAGGTGAAAAACTGTTTTTT. Its translation: CASSPQSGEKLFF.

On this clonotype itself: The junction departs from germline at one end; a sequencing error may be responsible. The chain has TRBV5-1 and TRBJ2-1; TRBD1 agrees at 11 bases. CDR3 size: 15 residues. The germline CDR1 and CDR2 sequences are SGHRS and YFSETQ. The CDR3 protein is CASRKTGTGGHERFF. The CDR3 DNA is TGCGCCAGCAGAAAAACCGGGACAGGGGGGCATGAGCGGTTCTTC.

This clonotype was recorded at least ten times. This chain uses TRBV7-2 with TRBJ2-7; 7 positions agree with TRBD2. Per germline, CDR1 SGHTA and CDR2 FQGNSA. This CDR3 has 15 residues. Trimming took 5 bases from V and 4 from J; bases not matched to a gene: 11. The CDR3 loop is CASSQDASGGYEQYF. The DNA of the CDR3 is TGTGCCAGCAGCCAGGACGCTAGCGGCGGGTACGAGCAGTACTTC.

This clonotype came up many times. This chain links TRBV6-1 with TRBJ1-5, with TRBD1 matching 9 bases. The CDR3 sequence is 13 residues long. From germline, CDR1 is MNHNS and CDR2 SASEGT. The V and J ends lost 7 bases and 5 bases, in that order; junction bases with no gene match: 3. This CDR3 reads CASIDRGYQPQHF. CDR3 coding DNA: TGTGCCAGCATTGACAGGGGGTATCAGCCCCAGCATTTT.

This chain joins TRBV6-5 and TRBJ1-1; a possible D gene is TRBD1 (5 bases). Germline CDR1 and CDR2: MNHEY and SVGAGI. V lost 0 bases and J 1 base, leaving 9 bases between the germline ends. There are 15 residues in the CDR3. In DNA form, the CDR3 reads TGTGCCAGCAGTTACTCGAGACAGCGGAACACTGAAGCTTTCTTT. Its protein is CASSYSRQRNTEAFF.

The table lists this clonotype with a few counts. The chain couples TRBV5-1 to TRBJ1-6; no reliable D call. Trimming removed 0 bases at V and 8 bases at J, with 15 bases between. The germline V gene has CDR1 SGHRS and CDR2 YFSETQ. The CDR3 spans 16 residues. CDR3 sequence reads: CASSLGPEGIDSPLHF. CDR3 DNA sequence: TGCGCCAGCAGCTTGGGGCCCGAGGGAATTGATTCACCCCTCCACTTT.

This clonotype was counted ten times or more. The chain couples TRBV6-2 or TRBV6-3 to TRBJ1-1; the D gene is possibly TRBD1 (6 bases). V lost 7 bases and J 5 bases, leaving 23 bases between the germline ends. The germline CDR1 and CDR2 sequences are MNHEY and SVGEGT. This CDR3 spans 16 amino acids. DNA of the CDR3: TGTGCCAGCACGCACCCCGACTACAGGGAGGCGACTGAAGCTTTCTTT. Amino acid sequence: CASTHPDYREATEAFF.

The chain employs TRBV10-3 and TRBJ2-1; 7 nucleotides match TRBD2. The CDR3 has 13 amino acids. CDR1 is ENHRY, CDR2 SYGVKD, per germline. V shed 10 bases, J shed 6 bases, and the junction held 9 bases outside the gene matches. CDR3 loop: CASALANSNEQFF. DNA of the CDR3: TGTGCCAGTGCACTAGCGAACTCCAATGAGCAGTTCTTC.

In this sample, this clonotype turned up a few times. The rearrangement links TRBV7-2 to TRBJ2-3; the D is unclear. This CDR3 spans 14 amino acids. Germline lookup yields CDR1 SGHTA and CDR2 FQGNSA. V shed 5 bases and J shed 4 bases, with 13 bases lying between them. The CDR3 region is CASSTYRAADTQYF. CDR3 in DNA: TGTGCCAGCAGCACATACCGGGCGGCAGATACGCAGTATTTT.

This clonotype appeared many times. CDR3 sequence reads: CASSSQYNQPQHF. The CDR3 nucleotides read TGTGCCAGCAGTTCCCAATACAATCAGCCCCAGCATTTT. This chain uses TRBV6-5 with TRBJ1-5; D gene unclear. CDR1 MNHEY and CDR2 SVGAGI come from the germline V gene. The CDR3 has 13 amino acids. V was clipped by 4 bases and J by 3 bases, with 7 bases between them.

Ten or more counts support this clonotype. J is TRBJ1-4 and V is TRBV12-3 or TRBV12-4; D unresolved. The V and J ends lost 5 bases and 10 bases respectively, with 17 bases between them. The CDR3 is 14 residues long. The CDR3 nucleotides read TGTGCCAGCAGTGACCCAGGACCTAGTGGAAAACTGTTTTTT. Amino acid sequence: CASSDPGPSGKLFF.

The V call is TRBV18, the J call TRBJ2-3; D perhaps matches TRBD2 (5 bases). Germline CDR1 KGHSH, CDR2 LQKENI. This CDR3 spans 14 amino acids. V lost 3 bases and J 6 bases, leaving 13 bases between the germline ends. CDR3: CASSPSRGGDTQYF. The CDR3 coding sequence is TGTGCCAGCTCACCTTCGCGCGGCGGGGATACGCAGTATTTT.

There are a few counts of this clonotype. The chain has TRBV29-1 and TRBJ2-6; D is undetermined. The CDR3 is 17 residues long. Trimming pared 0 bases from V and 0 bases from J, leaving 12 bases between. Germline CDR1 is SQVTM and CDR2 is ANQGSEA. CDR3 region: CSVEERYAYSGANVLTF. The CDR3 nucleotides are TGCAGCGTTGAAGAAAGATACGCGTACTCTGGGGCCAACGTCCTGACTTTC.

This rearrangement joins TRBV7-2 to TRBJ2-1; 11 positions agree with TRBD2. This CDR3 comprises 15 residues. The germline gives CDR1 SGHTA, CDR2 FQGNSA. V shed 5 bases, J shed 6 bases, and the junction held 6 bases outside the gene matches. CDR3 sequence reads: CASSIRGLAANEQFF. In nucleotides, the CDR3 is TGTGCCAGCAGCATAAGGGGACTAGCGGCCAATGAGCAGTTCTTC.

Of note for this clonotype: A much larger clone is a single base away; this may be a read error. The chain uses TRBV7-8 and TRBJ1-2; D not resolved. The CDR3 length is 13 residues. CDR1 is SGHVS and CDR2 is FQNEAQ in the germline V gene. The CDR3 is CGSSLEDYGGYTF. DNA for the CDR3: TGTGGCAGCAGCTTAGAGGACTATGGTGGCTACACCTTC. The full variable domain, rest sourced from reference TRBV7-8 and TRBJ1-2, is GAGVSQSPRYKVAKRGQDVALRCDPISGHVSLFWYQQALGQGPEFLTYFQNEAQLDKSGLPSDRFFAERPEGSVSTLKIQRTQQEDSAVYLCGSSLEDYGGYTFGSGTRLTVV.